These 26 T cell receptor beta chains came from one sample sequenced in a study of blood T cell repertoires in COVID-19 (dated by TCRdb to the early 2020s). Library method: the immunoSEQ multiplex PCR assay. TCRdb stores this immuneACCESS table with in-frame sequences only. Part of the clones is absent; in the studies checked, under half of the shortfall reflects unresolved V genes, and no reason is known for the rest. This sample has about 24,000 clones in its table, and 86% of those were observed once. Around 12% of the sample belongs to the ten largest clones. The sequencing input was peripheral blood. The source is an elderly woman with active or convalescent COVID-19.

V is TRBV11-2 and J is TRBJ1-1, with 11 bases matching TRBD1. The CDR3 totals 13 residues. V dropped 8 bases and J dropped 6; count of bases not matched to a gene: 5. Germline V CDR1 and CDR2: SGHAT, FQNNGV. CDR3 bases: TGTGCCAGCGCCGGGACAGGGGGGTCTGAAGCTTTCTTT. This sequence encodes CASAGTGGSEAFF. Full variable domain (remainder filled in from reference TRBV11-2 and TRBJ1-1): EAGVAQSPRYKIIEKRQSVAFWCNPISGHATLYWYQQILGQGPKLLIQFQNNGVVDDSQLPKDRFSAERLKGVDSTLKIQPAKLEDSAVYLCASAGTGGSEAFFGQGTRLTVV.

On this clone itself: One end of the junction does not line up with germline, which may come from a read error. This chain links TRBV12-3 or TRBV12-4 with TRBJ2-1; D gene uncertain. The CDR3 covers 10 residues. In DNA form, the CDR3 reads TGTGCCAGCAGTTTATCCCGGCGGATCTTC. This encodes CASSLSRRIF.

This rearrangement joins TRBV6-5 to TRBJ1-4; D perhaps matches TRBD1 (5 bases). Per germline, CDR1 MNHEY and CDR2 SVGAGI. CDR3 length: 15 residues. V shed 6 bases and J shed 0 bases, with 11 bases lying between them. CDR3: CASRWTHATNEKLFF. The DNA for the CDR3 is TGTGCCAGCAGATGGACACACGCAACTAATGAAAAACTGTTTTTT.

The chain employs TRBV2 and TRBJ1-5, with D hard to call. V was clipped by 4 bases and J by 9 bases, with 10 bases between them. From germline, CDR1 is SNHLY and CDR2 FYNNEI. This CDR3 is 12 amino acids long. The CDR3 DNA follows: TGTGCCAGCAGTGCTTTGAGTTGGCCCCAGCATTTT. Translation gives CASSALSWPQHF.

This chain uses TRBV30 with TRBJ1-6; tentatively, D is TRBD1 (5 bases). This CDR3 comprises 13 residues. In germline, CDR1 is GTSNPN, CDR2 SVGIG (reference sequence). Between the trimmed V and J ends, which lost 0 bases and 12 bases, there was a span of 12 bases. The CDR3 DNA sequence: TGTGCCTGGAGTGTAACAGGTCGGGTACCCCTCCACTTT. This translates into CAWSVTGRVPLHF.

This rearrangement joins TRBV5-1 to TRBJ1-2, with TRBD1 matching over 10 bases. This CDR3 is built from 15 residues. The germline V gene encodes CDR1 SGHRS and CDR2 YFSETQ. The V and J ends lost 4 bases and 6 bases, in that order; junction bases with no gene match: 9. The CDR3 protein is CASSASGTGDNGYTF. In nucleotides, the CDR3 is TGCGCCAGCAGCGCATCCGGGACAGGGGATAATGGCTACACCTTC. Drawing the rest from reference TRBV5-1 and TRBJ1-2, the complete variable domain is KAGVTQTPRYLIKTRGQQVTLSCSPISGHRSVSWYQQTPGQGLQFLFEYFSETQRNKGNFPGRFSGRQFSNSRSEMNVSTLELGDSALYLCASSASGTGDNGYTFGSGTRLTVV.

The chain recombines TRBV7-9 with TRBJ1-1; D gene uncertain. CDR1 is SEHNR, CDR2 FQNEAQ, per germline (reference sequence). There are 15 residues in the CDR3. V was trimmed by 4 bases and J by 4 bases, leaving 16 bases between them. The CDR3: CASSSSGRAGTEAFF. CDR3 sequence (DNA): TGTGCCAGCAGCTCATCCGGGCGGGCGGGCACTGAAGCTTTCTTT.

The CDR3 DNA reads as TGCGCCAGCAGCTTGGGTAGCGGGAGGTATGAGACCCAGTACTTC. This translates into CASSLGSGRYETQYF. V and J are TRBV5-1 and TRBJ2-5; 10 bases match TRBD2. Germline V lookup: CDR1 SGHRS, CDR2 YFSETQ. V lost 0 bases, J lost 5 bases, and 4 bases stayed unmatched. The CDR3 spans 15 residues.

The chain uses TRBV20-1 and TRBJ2-7; 12 bases map to TRBD2. Germline loops: CDR1 DFQATT, CDR2 SNEGSKA (reference sequence). The CDR3 contains 11 residues. CDR3 bases: TGCAGCGGGACTAGCGGGTACGAGCAGTACTTC. Protein: CSGTSGYEQYF.

The chain uses TRBV5-1 and TRBJ2-5, with TRBD2 matching over 12 bases. The germline gives CDR1 SGHRS, CDR2 YFSETQ. Trimming cost V 3 bases and J 2 bases; bases outside gene matches: 2. This CDR3 is built from 15 residues. The DNA of the CDR3 is TGCGCCAGCAGCTGGACTAGCGGGGCACAAGAGACCCAGTACTTC. This gives the protein CASSWTSGAQETQYF.

V and J are TRBV6-5 and TRBJ2-1; TRBD2 matches 11 bases. Trimming removed 7 bases from V and 3 bases from J; junction bases left unmatched: 2. CDR1 and CDR2 (germline): MNHEY, SVGAGI. CDR3 length: 14 residues. The CDR3 DNA is TGTGCCAGCATTGGGACTAGCGGCTACAATGAGCAGTTCTTC. Translated, it gives CASIGTSGYNEQFF.

The rearrangement uses TRBV19 and TRBJ1-2; 10 positions match TRBD1. V gave up 7 bases and J gave up 7 bases; unmatched junction bases: 18. The CDR3 length is 17 residues. Germline CDR1 is LNHDA and CDR2 is SQIVND (reference sequence). The CDR3 loop reads CASTAPRQGASFGGYTF. The CDR3 DNA reads as TGTGCCAGTACCGCTCCTCGACAGGGGGCGAGTTTCGGTGGCTACACCTTC.

The rearrangement uses TRBV18 and TRBJ2-1; D might be TRBD2 (6 bases). CDR3 length: 12 amino acids. The V and J ends lost 3 bases and 9 bases respectively, with 9 bases between them. From germline, CDR1 is KGHSH and CDR2 LQKENI. CDR3 nucleotides: TGTGCCAGCTCACCCCAGGAGGGTGAGCAGTTCTTC. Encoded protein: CASSPQEGEQFF.

Comment on this clone: Its ends do not fully match the called genes, so a read error is possible. V usage is TRBV7-7 and J usage is TRBJ2-3; 7 positions match TRBD2. The length of the CDR3 is 15 residues. The germline CDR1 and CDR2 sequences are SSHAT and FNYEAQ (reference sequence). CDR3 DNA sequence: TGTGCTAGCAGCTCAACAGCGGGGAGCACAGATACGCAGTATTTT. Translating it yields CASSSTAGSTDTQYF.

The chain recombines TRBV20-1 with TRBJ2-1; 10 bases line up with TRBD1. The CDR3 has 11 amino acids. V shed 6 bases, J shed 10 bases, and the junction held 3 bases outside the gene matches. Germline V lookup: CDR1 DFQATT, CDR2 SNEGSKA (reference sequence). The CDR3 DNA reads as TGCAGTGCAGACAGGGGGCACGAGCAGTTCTTC. This encodes CSADRGHEQFF.

CDR3 bases: TGTGCCAGCAGTTTAGACAGGAGGACTGAAGCTTTCTTT. This sequence encodes CASSLDRRTEAFF. The chain couples TRBV28 to TRBJ1-1; D may be TRBD1 (6 bases). The length of the CDR3 is 13 residues. Germline V gene sequence: CDR1 MDHEN, CDR2 SYDVKM. V shed 2 bases and J shed 5 bases, with 9 bases lying between them.

J is TRBJ2-1 and V is TRBV12-3 or TRBV12-4; D ambiguous. The CDR3 length is 12 residues. Trimming stripped 0 bases from V and 9 bases from J, with 6 bases between. CDR3 amino acids: CASSLAPGEQFF. CDR3 nucleotide sequence: TGTGCCAGCAGTTTAGCGCCGGGTGAGCAGTTCTTC.

The gene calls are TRBV5-1 and TRBJ1-1; D is unclear. Trimming took 0 bases from V and 4 from J, leaving 13 bases between them. The CDR3 has 15 residues. CDR1 is SGHRS, CDR2 YFSETQ, per germline. This CDR3 is CASSLAGPSGTEAFF. The CDR3 DNA sequence: TGCGCCAGCAGCTTGGCCGGTCCTTCGGGCACTGAAGCTTTCTTT.

This chain uses TRBV29-1 with TRBJ2-7, with 9 bases identical to TRBD2. CDR1 and CDR2 (germline): SQVTM, ANQGSEA. The V gene end was trimmed by 7 bases and the J gene end by 3 bases; junction bases not matched to a gene: 10. The CDR3 runs to 14 residues. The CDR3 loop reads CSAGGASGVYEQYF. The DNA of the CDR3 is TGCAGCGCGGGAGGGGCTAGCGGGGTCTACGAGCAGTACTTC.

The chain uses TRBV7-3 and TRBJ2-3; tentatively, D is TRBD1 (5 bases). CDR1 and CDR2 (germline): SGHTA, FQGTGA. V lost 4 bases and J 4 bases, leaving 9 bases between the germline ends. This CDR3 comprises 13 residues. The CDR3 is CASSSRGPDTQYF. The CDR3 region has the DNA TGTGCCAGCAGCTCAAGGGGTCCAGATACGCAGTATTTT.

The chain employs TRBV6-2 or TRBV6-3 and TRBJ1-2; 7 nucleotides match TRBD1. With V trimmed by 0 bases and J by 0 bases, 7 bases remained unmatched. CDR1 is MNHEY, CDR2 SVGEGT, per germline. The CDR3 covers 17 residues. The CDR3 sequence is CASSYSVTGVTNYGYTF. The DNA for the CDR3 is TGTGCCAGCAGTTACTCGGTCACAGGGGTCACTAACTATGGCTACACCTTC.

This sequence joins TRBV3-1 (or the pseudogene TRBV3-2) and TRBJ1-5, with D perhaps TRBD1 (5 bases). From germline, CDR1 is LGHDT and CDR2 YNNKEL (reference sequence). The CDR3 is 14 residues long. V lost 5 bases and J 6 bases, leaving 14 bases between the germline ends. The CDR3 nucleotides read TGTGCCAGCAGCTTCGACCCAAGGGGTCAGCCCCAGCATTTT. The encoded protein is CASSFDPRGQPQHF.

The CDR3 nucleotides are TGTGCCAGCAGCGTAGCCCCTCGCGGCAGCGAGCAGTACTTC. It is translated as CASSVAPRGSEQYF. The rearrangement links TRBV9 to TRBJ2-7; D ambiguous. The CDR3 loop spans 14 amino acids. The germline V gene encodes CDR1 SGDLS and CDR2 YYNGEE. Trimming removed 0 bases from V and 6 bases from J, with 13 bases in between.

V and J are TRBV7-9 and TRBJ2-1; 11 nucleotides align to TRBD2. Germline V lookup: CDR1 SEHNR, CDR2 FQNEAQ (reference sequence). This CDR3 is 16 amino acids long. V lost 7 bases and J lost 1; bases outside the gene matches: 6. The CDR3 spells CASNEPSGRSYNEQFF. The CDR3 nucleotides read TGTGCCAGCAACGAGCCTAGCGGGAGGTCCTACAATGAGCAGTTCTTC.

The J gene is TRBJ1-2, the V gene TRBV6-5; a possible D gene is TRBD1 (6 bases). Germline V gives CDR1 MNHEY, CDR2 SVGAGI. Trimming removed 5 bases at V and 7 bases at J, with 20 bases between. This CDR3 comprises 15 residues. DNA for the CDR3: TGTGCCAGCAGTCCCGAAAACAGGGTTGGAGCTGGCTACACCTTC. This translates into CASSPENRVGAGYTF.

This clone occurred a few times. The V call is TRBV24-1, the J call TRBJ2-2, with D maybe TRBD2 (6 bases). Germline CDR1 reads KGHDR; CDR2 reads SFDVKD. Between the trimmed V and J ends, which lost 4 bases and 4 bases, there was a span of 12 bases. This CDR3 spans 15 amino acids. CDR3 sequence (DNA): TGTGCCACCAGTGACGGCGGGATGGTCACCGGGGAGCTGTTTTTT. It is translated as CATSDGGMVTGELFF.